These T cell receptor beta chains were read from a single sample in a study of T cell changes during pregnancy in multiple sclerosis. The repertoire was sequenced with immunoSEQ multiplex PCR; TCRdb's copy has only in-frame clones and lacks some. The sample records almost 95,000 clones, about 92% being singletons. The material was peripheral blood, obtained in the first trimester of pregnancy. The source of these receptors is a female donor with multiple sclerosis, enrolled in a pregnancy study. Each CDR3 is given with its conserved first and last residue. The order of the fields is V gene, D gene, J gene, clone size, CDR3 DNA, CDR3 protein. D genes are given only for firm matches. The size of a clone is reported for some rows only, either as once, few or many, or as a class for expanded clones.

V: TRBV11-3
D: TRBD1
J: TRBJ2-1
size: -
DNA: TGTGCCAGCAGCGGTACCGGGACAGGGGGTATGAATGAGCAGTTCTTC
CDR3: CASSGTGTGGMNEQFF

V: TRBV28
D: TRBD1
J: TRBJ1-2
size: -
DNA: TGTGCCAGCAGACGCCGGGACAGGGTCGCTAACTATGGCTACACCTTC
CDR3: CASRRRDRVANYGYTF

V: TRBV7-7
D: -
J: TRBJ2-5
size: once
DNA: TGTGCCAGCAGCTTAACGCCCGGGGGGACCCAGTACTTC
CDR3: CASSLTPGGTQYF

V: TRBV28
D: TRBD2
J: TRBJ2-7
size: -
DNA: TGTGCCAGCAGATCTATGACTAGCGGGAGGGCATTAGTAACCTACGAGCAGTACTTC
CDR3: CASRSMTSGRALVTYEQYF

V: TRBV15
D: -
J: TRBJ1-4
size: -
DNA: TGTGCCACCAGCAGAGCCCGGGACATCGGAAAACTGTTTTTT
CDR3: CATSRARDIGKLFF

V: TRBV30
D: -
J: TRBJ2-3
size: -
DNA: TGTGCCTGGAGCAGCAGGGGGAGGGATACGCAGTATTTT
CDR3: CAWSSRGRDTQYF

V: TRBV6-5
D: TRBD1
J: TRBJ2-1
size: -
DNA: TGTGCCAGCAGTTACTCGACAGGGCGAGATGAGCAGTTCTTC
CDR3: CASSYSTGRDEQFF

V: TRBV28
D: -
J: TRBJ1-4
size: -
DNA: TGTGCCAGCAGTTTAATCGGGGCAACTAATGAAAAACTGTTTTTT
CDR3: CASSLIGATNEKLFF

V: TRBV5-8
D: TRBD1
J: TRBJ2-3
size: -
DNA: TGTGCCAGCAGCTCTTACAGGGGGTCCACAGATACGCAGTATTTT
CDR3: CASSSYRGSTDTQYF

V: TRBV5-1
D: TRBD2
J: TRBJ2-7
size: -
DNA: TGCGCCAGCAGCGGGTCAACTAGCGGGAGAGACGAGCAGTACTTC
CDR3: CASSGSTSGRDEQYF

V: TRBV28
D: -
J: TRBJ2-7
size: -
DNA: TGTGCCAGCAGTTTTCCCCCCCTCTACGAGCAGTACTTC
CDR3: CASSFPPLYEQYF

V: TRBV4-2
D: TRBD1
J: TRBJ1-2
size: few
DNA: TGTGCCAGCAGCCCTCTAGCAGGGGGCGGGGGTGGTGGCTACACCTTC
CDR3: CASSPLAGGGGGGYTF

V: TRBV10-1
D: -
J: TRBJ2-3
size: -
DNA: TGCGCCAGCAGTGAGCTGCAGAATACGCAGTATTTT
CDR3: CASSELQNTQYF

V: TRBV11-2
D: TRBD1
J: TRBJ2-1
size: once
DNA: TGTGCCAGCAGCCCTGACAGGGACGTTTTTAGCTCCTACAATGAGCAGTTCTTC
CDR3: CASSPDRDVFSSYNEQFF

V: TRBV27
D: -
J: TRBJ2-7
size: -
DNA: TGTGCCAGCAGTTTACGGGGGACCGATGGCTACGAGCAGTACTTC
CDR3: CASSLRGTDGYEQYF

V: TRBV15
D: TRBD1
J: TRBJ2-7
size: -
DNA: TGTGCCACCAGCACAACAGGGGCATCCTACGAGCAGTACTTC
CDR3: CATSTTGASYEQYF

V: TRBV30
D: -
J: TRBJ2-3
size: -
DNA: TGTGCCTGGAGTGTAACGGCAGATACGCAGTATTTT
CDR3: CAWSVTADTQYF

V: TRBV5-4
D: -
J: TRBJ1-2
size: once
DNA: TGTGCCAGCAGCGCAGACTTCTATGGCTACACCTTC
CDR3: CASSADFYGYTF

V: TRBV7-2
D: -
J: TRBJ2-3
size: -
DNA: TGTGCCAGCAGCTTAGATGTCTATCACGTATCAGATACGCAGTATTTT
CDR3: CASSLDVYHVSDTQYF

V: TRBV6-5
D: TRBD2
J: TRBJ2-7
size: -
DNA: TGTGCCAGCAGGGCCACGTTTGGCGGGAGGGGGTTGCAGTACTTC
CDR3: CASRATFGGRGLQYF

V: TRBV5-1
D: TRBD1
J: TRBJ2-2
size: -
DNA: TGCGCCAGCAGGGAAGGACAGGGTAGAACCGGGGAGCTGTTTTTT
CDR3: CASREGQGRTGELFF

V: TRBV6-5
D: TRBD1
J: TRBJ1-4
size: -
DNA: TGTGCCAGCAGTAACGACAGGGGGCTTGAAAAACTGTTTTTT
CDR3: CASSNDRGLEKLFF

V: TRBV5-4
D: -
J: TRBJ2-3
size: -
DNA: TGTGCCAGCAGGTATGACTGGACAGATACGCAGTATTTT
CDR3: CASRYDWTDTQYF

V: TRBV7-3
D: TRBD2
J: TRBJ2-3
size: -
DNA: TGTGCCAGCAGCCCCCAGCGGGAGCTATGCACAGATACGCAGTATTTT
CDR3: CASSPQRELCTDTQYF

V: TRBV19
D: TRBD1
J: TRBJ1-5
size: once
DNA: TGTGCCAGCCAGACGGGACAGGGGAATCAGCCCCAGCATTTT
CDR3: CASQTGQGNQPQHF

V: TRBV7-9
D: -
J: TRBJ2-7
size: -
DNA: TGTGCCAGCAGCTTCCCCGGGGGCTACGAGCAGTACTTC
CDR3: CASSFPGGYEQYF

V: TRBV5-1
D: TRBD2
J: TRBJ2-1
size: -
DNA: TGCGCCAGCAGCTTCTGGACTAGCGGGAGGCAGCGCCTCTACAATGAGCAGTTCTTC
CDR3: CASSFWTSGRQRLYNEQFF

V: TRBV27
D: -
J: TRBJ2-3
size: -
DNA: TGTGCCAGCAGTTTAGGCCTGGGCACAGATACGCAGTATTTT
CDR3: CASSLGLGTDTQYF

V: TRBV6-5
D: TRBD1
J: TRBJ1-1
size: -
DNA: TGTGCCAGCAGGACAGGGGTTCTCACTGAAGCTTTCTTT
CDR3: CASRTGVLTEAFF

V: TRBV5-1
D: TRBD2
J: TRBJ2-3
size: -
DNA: TGCGCCAGCAGCTTGGCACCGGGAGGGCCAGGAGATACGCAGTATTTT
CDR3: CASSLAPGGPGDTQYF

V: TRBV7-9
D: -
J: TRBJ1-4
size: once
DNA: TGTGCCCACACAGTAGGAACTAATGAAAAACTGTTTTTT
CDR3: CAHTVGTNEKLFF

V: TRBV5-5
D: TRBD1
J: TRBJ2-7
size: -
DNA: TGTGCCAGCAGCTTACAGGGGTTCTCCTACGAGCAGTACTTC
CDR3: CASSLQGFSYEQYF

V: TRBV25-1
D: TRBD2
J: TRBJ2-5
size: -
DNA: TGTGCCAGCAGTGACCAAAAGTCCTCGGGGGGGCATTGGGAGACCCAGTACTTC
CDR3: CASSDQKSSGGHWETQYF

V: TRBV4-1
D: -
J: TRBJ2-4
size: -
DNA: TGCGCCAGCAGCCAAGGGCAGGGGGCCAAAAACATTCAGTACTTC
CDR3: CASSQGQGAKNIQYF

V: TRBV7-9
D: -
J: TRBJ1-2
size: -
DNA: TGTGCCAGCAGCTTATTGCTAGGGGCGAGCTATGGCTACACCTTC
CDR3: CASSLLLGASYGYTF

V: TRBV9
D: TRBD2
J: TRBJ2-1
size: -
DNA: TGTGCCAGCAGCTCCCAGACTAGCAGTGAGCAGTTCTTC
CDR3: CASSSQTSSEQFF

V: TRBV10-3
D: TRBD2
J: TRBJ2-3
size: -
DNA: TGTGCCACGGGGGGCACTAGCGGGAGCGAATACACAGATACGCAGTATTTT
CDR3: CATGGTSGSEYTDTQYF

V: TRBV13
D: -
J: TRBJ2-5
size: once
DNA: TGTGCCAGCAGCTTGTGGGCAGGGCAAGAGACCCAGTACTTC
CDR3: CASSLWAGQETQYF

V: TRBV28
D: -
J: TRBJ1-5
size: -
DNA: TGTGCCAGCAGAGATGGACAGCTTGATCAGCCCCAGCATTTT
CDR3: CASRDGQLDQPQHF

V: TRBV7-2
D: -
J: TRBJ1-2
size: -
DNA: TGTGCCAGCAGCCACTACACGTACAACTATGGCTACACCTTC
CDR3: CASSHYTYNYGYTF

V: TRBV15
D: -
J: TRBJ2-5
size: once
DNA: TGTGCCACCAGCAGTAGGGACACCCAAGAGACCCAGTACTTC
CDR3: CATSSRDTQETQYF

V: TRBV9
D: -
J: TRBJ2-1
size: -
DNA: TGTGCCAGCAGCGTAGGGACGGAGGTTTACAATGAGCAGTTCTTC
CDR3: CASSVGTEVYNEQFF

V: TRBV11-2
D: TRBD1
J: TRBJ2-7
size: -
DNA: TGTGCCAGCAGGTTAGACCCCGCCGGGACAGGGGCCTACGAGCAGTACTTC
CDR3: CASRLDPAGTGAYEQYF

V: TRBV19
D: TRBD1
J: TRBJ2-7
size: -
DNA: TGTGCCAGTAGTACAAAAAGCCGGTTTTCGGACAGGGGGATCTACGAGCAGTACTTC
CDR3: CASSTKSRFSDRGIYEQYF

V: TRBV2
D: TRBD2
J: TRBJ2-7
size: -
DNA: TGTGCCAGCAGTGAAGGACTAGCGGGAATTCACGAGCAGTACTTC
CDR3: CASSEGLAGIHEQYF

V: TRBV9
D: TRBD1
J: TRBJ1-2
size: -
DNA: TGTGCCAGCAGCGGAGGCTCCGGGACAGGGGGCGGCTACACCTTC
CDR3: CASSGGSGTGGGYTF

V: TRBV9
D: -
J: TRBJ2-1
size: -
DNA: TGTGCCAGCAGCGTAGGGGCCAGCCCCTACAATGAGCAGTTCTTC
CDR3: CASSVGASPYNEQFF

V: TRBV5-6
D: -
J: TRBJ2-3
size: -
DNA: TGTGCCAGCAGCTTGGGTAGGGAGTGGGGCACAGATACGCAGTATTTT
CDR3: CASSLGREWGTDTQYF